These T cell receptor beta chains were read from a single sample in a study of blood T cell repertoires in COVID-19. Sequencing used immunoSEQ multiplex PCR; TCRdb keeps in-frame clones, though not all of them. The sample contains over 250,000 clones, approximately 85% of which appear only once. What was sequenced was peripheral blood. These receptors all come from a woman in her 70s with acute or convalescent COVID-19. CDR3s include the opening cysteine and the closing phenylalanine or tryptophan. The D gene is left open where the match is weak. The size of a clone is reported for some rows only, either as once, few or many, or as a class for expanded clones.

NA	NA	TRBV2	TRBJ2-1	TGTGCCAGCAGACAGGGCGTAATGAATGAGCAGTTCTTC	CASRQGVMNEQFF
NA	NA	TRBV5-4	TRBJ2-5	TGTGCCAGCAGCTTGGCGGGAAGGTGGGAGACCCAGTACTTC	CASSLAGRWETQYF
NA	NA	TRBV7-9	TRBJ1-3	TGTGCCGGTTTGGAACAGACCAACACCATATATTTT	CAGLEQTNTIYF
NA	TRBD1	TRBV5-4	TRBJ2-1	TGTGCCAGCAACCGAAGGGCAGGGGGTAATGAGCAGTTCTTC	CASNRRAGGNEQFF
few	TRBD1	TRBV7-8	TRBJ1-5	TGTGCCAGCAGCCGGGACAGGGGTCACATTCAGCCCCAGCATTTT	CASSRDRGHIQPQHF
NA	NA	TRBV5-5	TRBJ1-5	TGTGCCAGCAGCTCGGGGATGGTGGGCAATCAGCCCCAGCATTTT	CASSSGMVGNQPQHF
NA	NA	TRBV6-1	TRBJ1-1	TGTGCCAGCAGTAACGATTACAGGACCATCCAAGCTTTCTTT	CASSNDYRTIQAFF
few	TRBD1	TRBV5-5	TRBJ2-7	TGTGCCAGCAGCAATCCCCGGGACAGTCGAGTGATAGCCTACGAGCAGTACTTC	CASSNPRDSRVIAYEQYF
NA	NA	TRBV7-8	TRBJ2-7	TGTGCCAGCAGCATACTGACTAGTAGGGGGCGCGAGCAGTACTTC	CASSILTSRGREQYF
NA	NA	TRBV18	TRBJ2-7	TGTGCCAGCTCACCACTTAGCTTAGCTGAGGAGCAGTACTTC	CASSPLSLAEEQYF
once	NA	TRBV12-3/TRBV12-4	TRBJ2-3	TGTGCCAGCACTTCCAGGGATACGCAGTATTTT	CASTSRDTQYF
NA	NA	TRBV6-5	TRBJ2-7	TGTGCCAGCAGCGGCCCCGTGACGCGGGGAATCGAGCAGTACTTC	CASSGPVTRGIEQYF
NA	TRBD1	TRBV6-5	TRBJ1-2	TGTGCCAGCAGGATGGACAGGTGGGGCTATGGCTACACCTTC	CASRMDRWGYGYTF
NA	NA	TRBV12-3/TRBV12-4	TRBJ1-5	TGTGCCAGCAGTTTAGCGCAGGGTCAGCCCCAGCATTTT	CASSLAQGQPQHF
NA	NA	TRBV2	TRBJ2-3	TGTGCCAGCAAGAGGGGCACAGATACGCAGTATTTT	CASKRGTDTQYF
NA	NA	TRBV3-1/TRBV3-2	TRBJ1-3	TGTGCCAGCAGCCAAGCAGGGGTTGGAAACACCATATATTTT	CASSQAGVGNTIYF
NA	TRBD2	TRBV5-4	TRBJ2-7	TGTGCCAGCAGCTCCGGACTAGCCGAGGTGCAGTACTTC	CASSSGLAEVQYF
NA	TRBD2	TRBV19	TRBJ2-7	TGTGCCAGTAGCTCTCCGGGGCCGGGAGGTTACGAGCAGTACTTC	CASSSPGPGGYEQYF
NA	NA	TRBV12-3/TRBV12-4	TRBJ2-4	TGTGCCAGCAGTTTCAGAAACATTCAGTACTTC	CASSFRNIQYF
NA	NA	TRBV7-8	TRBJ1-4	TGTGCCAGCAGCCTCCACAGGGAAAAACTGTTTTTT	CASSLHREKLFF
NA	NA	TRBV27	TRBJ2-6	TGTGCCAGCAGCCCGCGGGGATCCCCCTCTGGGGCCAACGTCCTGACTTTC	CASSPRGSPSGANVLTF
NA	NA	TRBV29-1	TRBJ1-3	TGCAGCGTTGGACAGAGTGGAAACACCATATATTTT	CSVGQSGNTIYF
NA	NA	TRBV6-6	TRBJ1-5	TGTGCCTTAGGGGGGGGCCTCAATCAGCCCCAGCATTTT	CALGGGLNQPQHF
NA	NA	TRBV6-5	TRBJ1-3	TGTTCAAGTGGGGGGGTTGCCGGAAACACCATATATTTT	CSSGGVAGNTIYF
NA	NA	TRBV12-3/TRBV12-4	TRBJ1-2	TGTGCCAGCAGTCCTGACAGGACCCGGGGCTACACCTTC	CASSPDRTRGYTF
NA	TRBD2	TRBV30	TRBJ2-1	TGTGCCTGGACCGGCGGGGGGGCCAATGAGCAGTTCTTC	CAWTGGGANEQFF
NA	NA	TRBV18	TRBJ2-3	TGTGCCAGCCACGTGAGGGGCACAGATACGCAGTATTTT	CASHVRGTDTQYF
NA	TRBD2	TRBV3-1/TRBV3-2	TRBJ2-7	TGTGCCAGCAGTTACGGGGGGGCCTACGAGCAGTACTTC	CASSYGGAYEQYF
NA	TRBD2	TRBV2	TRBJ2-1	TGTGCCAGCAGACCTCCGGGGGGGCCTGCCAATGAGCAGTTCTTC	CASRPPGGPANEQFF
NA	NA	TRBV5-1	TRBJ2-2	TGCGCCAGCAGCTTTGGGGCGTTCGCGAACACCGGGGAGCTGTTTTTT	CASSFGAFANTGELFF
NA	TRBD2	TRBV18	TRBJ2-3	TGTGCCAGCTCAGCGGGGGGCACAGATACGCAGTATTTT	CASSAGGTDTQYF
NA	TRBD1	TRBV5-1	TRBJ2-2	TGCGCCAGCAGCTTGCAGGGGGATAGTACCGGGGAGCTGTTTTTT	CASSLQGDSTGELFF